Sequencing of this TCR beta chain was carried out in a study of T cells in Graves' hyperthyroidism and ophthalmopathy. General observations from the study: Researchers report that a 13 V-J model separated ophthalmopathy from stable hyperthyroidism. Blood also carried most thyroid clonotypes expanded above 0.001.

Exclusion of a patient resulted from uncontrolled infection, other autoimmune disease, pregnancy or lactation. Cells are PBMCs isolated from about 10 ml of fresh blood. The sample holds many counts of this clonotype. Its cognate antigen is unknown. The length of the CDR3 is 13 residues. Trimming removed 8 bases at V and 1 base at J, with 14 bases between. Germline V gene lookup returns CDR1 GTSNPN and CDR2 SVGIG (reference sequence). The investigators amplified TCR beta CDR3 regions from RNA transcripts. TCR CDR3 underwent first-round RT-PCR with the HTBI primer set. TCRdb processed the multiplex PCR reads anew with MiXCR; each CDR3 protein has one entry. The sample yields 500,000 or so distinct CDR3 sequences, about a sixth seen once.

The genes are TRBV30 and TRBJ1-1, with D maybe TRBD1 (6 bases). This receptor was identified in a woman aged 18 to 35 with Graves' ophthalmopathy. Sequenced sample: blood. CDR3 protein: CASAWGPNTEAFF. The CDR3 DNA follows: TGTGCCAGTGCGTGGGGGCCGAACACTGAAGCTTTCTTT.